This is a list of T cell receptor beta chains from one sample in a study of shared T cell receptors in the human thymus. Here immunoSEQ multiplex PCR was the method, and the copy in TCRdb shows in-frame clones only, minus some. The sample holds some 660,000 clones; around 87% are singletons and the top ten take just under 0.0095%. The sample was also linked to a second study, of human thymus T cells.

Sequences were obtained from thymocytes. These receptors all stem from a boy less than two years old with a congenital heart defect. Each CDR3 is given without its conserved first and last residue.

CDR3aa: RTGTEETQY; j_gene: TRBJ2-5; v_gene: TRBV20-1
CDR3aa: ASSPRPGQVNSNQPQH; j_gene: TRBJ1-5; v_gene: TRBV6-4
CDR3aa: ASSREKSYNEQF; j_gene: TRBJ2-1; v_gene: TRBV5-1
CDR3aa: SATRPETQY; j_gene: TRBJ2-5; v_gene: TRBV20-1
CDR3aa: ASSEALAGNPGNTIY; j_gene: TRBJ1-3; v_gene: TRBV2
CDR3aa: ASSPFAGLAGANVLT; j_gene: TRBJ2-6; v_gene: TRBV18
CDR3aa: ASSQQPGQGHYGYT; j_gene: TRBJ1-2; v_gene: TRBV7-2
CDR3aa: ASSQLYRRYEQY; j_gene: TRBJ2-7; v_gene: TRBV4-3
CDR3aa: ASSFVRGTASTDTQY; j_gene: TRBJ2-3; v_gene: TRBV27
CDR3aa: ASSLWRLAEKNIQY; j_gene: TRBJ2-4; v_gene: TRBV7-9
CDR3aa: ASSPRQVPCGYT; j_gene: TRBJ1-2; v_gene: TRBV27
CDR3aa: ASSPSRSRGDTEAF; j_gene: TRBJ1-1; v_gene: TRBV7-9
CDR3aa: ASTKPGTGGYGYT; j_gene: TRBJ1-2; v_gene: TRBV5-4
CDR3aa: ASSHNPPGKRDSSDTQY; j_gene: TRBJ2-3; v_gene: TRBV4-1
CDR3aa: ASSLNAGVNKFQETQY; j_gene: TRBJ2-5; v_gene: TRBV13
CDR3aa: ASSLGGVGGNTEAF; j_gene: TRBJ1-1; v_gene: TRBV5-1